What follows are 20 T cell receptor beta chains derived from one specimen sequenced in a study of cytomegalovirus exposure and HLA in healthy donors. PCR employed 60 Vbeta and 13 Jbeta primers. Using immunoSEQ multiplex PCR, the repertoire was profiled, and TCRdb retains in-frame clones only, with some absent. The sample shows about 150,000 clones, 60% to 80% of them seen only once. Sequenced sample: PBMCs. All receptors come from a man aged 50 to 60 in good health and CMV-seropositive.

V gene TRBV5-1 combines with J gene TRBJ1-2; D is perhaps TRBD1 (5 bases). This CDR3 is 14 amino acids long. V shed 0 bases and J shed 6 bases, with 12 bases lying between them. CDR1 is SGHRS and CDR2 is YFSETQ in the germline V gene. The CDR3 region has the DNA TGCGCCAGCAGCTTGGAAACATCCAGGGATGGCTACACCTTC. Amino acid sequence: CASSLETSRDGYTF.

The chain recombines TRBV7-9 with TRBJ2-5; D is uncertain. The end of the DNA is better explained by TRBJ2-7, so the J call may be wrong. This CDR3 is 16 amino acids long. Looked up from germline, CDR1 is SEHNR and CDR2 is FQNEAQ (reference sequence). This chain's CDR3 is CASSPTPRSLDYEQYF. The DNA for the CDR3 is TGTGCCAGCAGCCCAACGCCCCGCAGTTTGGACTACGAGCAGTACTTC.

This chain uses TRBV11-3 with TRBJ1-3; D remains ambiguous. This CDR3 region has 15 residues. In germline, CDR1 is SGHNT, CDR2 YENEEA. V gave up 5 bases and J gave up 7 bases, with 18 bases separating them. The CDR3, as DNA: TGTGCCAGCAGCCGTTTTACAAAGGCGGGCAACACCATATATTTT. The encoded protein is CASSRFTKAGNTIYF.

This chain uses TRBV29-1 with TRBJ2-5, with a possible D match to TRBD2 (5 bases). Looked up from germline, CDR1 is SQVTM and CDR2 is ANQGSEA. The CDR3 runs to 13 residues. Trimming removed 3 bases from V and 1 base from J, with 9 bases in between. The CDR3 loop is CSVEGSLQETQYF. CDR3 DNA sequence: TGCAGCGTTGAGGGGAGCCTCCAAGAGACCCAGTACTTC.

The V gene is TRBV19, the J gene TRBJ2-5, with 11 positions matching TRBD2. The J segment lost 5 bases and the V segment lost 4 bases, leaving 9 bases of the junction unmatched. There are 16 residues in the CDR3. CDR1 and CDR2 from the germline V gene are LNHDA and SQIVND (reference sequence). The CDR3 DNA reads as TGTGCCAGTAGTACCCCGACTAGCGGGGCGGCGGAGACCCAGTACTTC. Amino acid sequence: CASSTPTSGAAETQYF.

The genes are TRBV27 and TRBJ1-5, with TRBD1 matching over 10 bases. J was trimmed by 5 bases and V by 5 bases; bases with no gene match: 0. Per the germline V gene, CDR1 is MNHEY and CDR2 is SMNVEV (reference sequence). This CDR3 is built from 13 residues. The CDR3 DNA reads as TGTGCCAGCAGTGGGACAGGGGATCAGCCCCAGCATTTT. The encoded protein is CASSGTGDQPQHF.

This clone was recorded many times. The CDR3 DNA reads TGTGCCAGCAGCTCCCAAGGGGCGACCAAAAACATTCAGTACTTC. It translates to CASSSQGATKNIQYF. The rearrangement uses TRBV2 and TRBJ2-4; maybe TRBD1 (5 bases). V gave up 6 bases and J gave up 2 bases, with 14 bases separating them. Germline-derived CDR1 and CDR2 are SNHLY and FYNNEI. The CDR3 contains 15 residues.

This rearrangement joins TRBV4-1 to TRBJ2-5, with 13 bases identical to TRBD2. With V trimmed by 4 bases and J by 0 bases, 5 bases remained unmatched. This CDR3 region has 17 residues. Germline CDR1 MGHRA, CDR2 YSYEKL. CDR3 DNA sequence: TGCGCCAGCAGCCCGGGACTAGCGGGATTAAACCAAGAGACCCAGTACTTC. Amino acid sequence: CASSPGLAGLNQETQYF.

This chain connects TRBV4-2 to TRBJ2-5; TRBD2 might be the D (5 bases). Germline values: CDR1 LGHNA, CDR2 YNFKEQ. V lost 1 base and J 2 bases, leaving 11 bases between the germline ends. CDR3 length equals 15 residues. In DNA, the CDR3 is TGTGCCAGCAGCCAAGGCGGACGGGAACAAGAGACCCAGTACTTC. Amino acids: CASSQGGREQETQYF.

The rearrangement links TRBV5-6 to TRBJ2-1, with a weak D call TRBD1 (5 bases). Per the germline V gene, CDR1 is SGHDT and CDR2 is YYEEEE. V lost 0 bases to trimming and J lost 1 base, with 8 bases between them. The CDR3 consists of 15 residues. The CDR3 DNA reads as TGTGCCAGCAGCTTGGGGGCAGGGTCCTACAATGAGCAGTTCTTC. Residues: CASSLGAGSYNEQFF. The variable domain in full, with the rest retrieved from reference TRBV5-6 and TRBJ2-1, is DAGVTQSPTHLIKTRGQQVTLRCSPKSGHDTVSWYQQALGQGPQFIFQYYEEEERQRGNFPDRFSGHQFPNYSSELNVNALLLGDSALYLCASSLGAGSYNEQFFGPGTRLTVL.

This rearrangement joins TRBV6-5 to TRBJ2-7; maybe TRBD1 (5 bases). With 6 bases removed from V and 2 bases from J, the gap between germline ends came to 11 bases. The germline gives CDR1 MNHEY, CDR2 SVGAGI. This CDR3 spans 13 amino acids. As DNA, the CDR3 is TGTGCCAGCAGCTTGACAGCAGCCTACGAGCAGTACTTC. It codes for CASSLTAAYEQYF.

The chain links TRBV15 to TRBJ2-1; 9 positions agree with TRBD1. The length of the CDR3 is 16 residues. The J segment lost 7 bases and the V segment lost 4 bases, leaving 11 bases of the junction unmatched. Germline V gene lookup returns CDR1 LNHNV and CDR2 YYDKDF (reference sequence). CDR3 protein: CATSNRPGTGTNEQFF. In nucleotides, the CDR3 is TGTGCCACCAGCAACCGACCCGGGACAGGGACGAATGAGCAGTTCTTC.

The genes are TRBV11-3 and TRBJ2-3; 7 positions agree with TRBD1. The CDR3 loop spans 15 amino acids. The V and J ends lost 4 bases and 2 bases, in that order; junction bases with no gene match: 6. Germline loops: CDR1 SGHNT, CDR2 YENEEA. This chain's CDR3 is CASSSRTGPTDTQYF. As DNA, the CDR3 is TGTGCCAGCAGCTCAAGGACAGGTCCCACAGATACGCAGTATTTT.

V gene TRBV5-8 combines with J gene TRBJ2-3, with TRBD2 matching 12 bases. Germline V gene sequence: CDR1 SGHTS, CDR2 YDEGEE. Trimming took 3 bases from V and 3 from J; bases not matched to a gene: 2. The length of the CDR3 is 15 residues. The CDR3 nucleotides read TGTGCCAGCAGCTCGGGACTAGCGGGTACAGATACGCAGTATTTT. Protein: CASSSGLAGTDTQYF. The entire variable domain, with the rest obtained from reference TRBV5-8 and TRBJ2-3, is as follows: EAGVTQSPTHLIKTRGQQATLRCSPISGHTSVYWYQQALGLGLQFLLWYDEGEERNRGNFPPRFSGRQFPNYSSELNVNALELEDSALYLCASSSGLAGTDTQYFGPGTRLTVL.

The chain joins TRBV6-1 to TRBJ1-2; 9 positions agree with TRBD1. V shed 7 bases, J shed 2 bases, and the junction held 5 bases outside the gene matches. The CDR3 runs to 14 residues. Germline CDR1 is MNHNS and CDR2 is SASEGT. The CDR3 loop is CASTPGTGNYGYTF. CDR3 sequence (DNA): TGTGCCAGCACCCCCGGGACAGGGAACTATGGCTACACCTTC.

V and J are TRBV7-2 and TRBJ1-5; D is unclear. Germline V gives CDR1 SGHTA, CDR2 FQGNSA. V lost 6 bases and J 0 bases, leaving 9 bases between the germline ends. The CDR3 consists of 14 residues. As DNA, the CDR3 is TGTGCCAGCAGTACAGAATATAGCAATCAGCCCCAGCATTTT. It translates to CASSTEYSNQPQHF. Filled out from reference TRBV7-2 and TRBJ1-5, the complete variable domain reads GAGVSQSPSNKVTEKGKDVELRCDPISGHTALYWYRQSLGQGLEFLIYFQGNSAPDKSGLPSDRFSAERTGGSVSTLTIQRTQQEDSAVYLCASSTEYSNQPQHFGDGTRLSIL.

This chain links TRBV5-1 with TRBJ1-4; no definite D call. V lost 1 base to trimming and J lost 6 bases, with 13 bases between them. Germline V gene data show CDR1 as SGHRS and CDR2 as YFSETQ. The CDR3 spans 15 residues. CDR3 amino acids: CASSLTGNSDEKLFF. The CDR3 DNA reads TGCGCCAGCAGCTTGACGGGAAACTCGGATGAAAAACTGTTTTTT.

This rearrangement joins TRBV5-6 to TRBJ2-3; 9 nucleotides line up with TRBD2. Germline V gene data show CDR1 as SGHDT and CDR2 as YYEEEE. The J segment lost 5 bases and the V segment lost 0 bases, leaving 4 bases of the junction unmatched. This CDR3 has 15 amino acids. The CDR3 here is CASSLEGRGGDTQYF. In DNA form, the CDR3 reads TGTGCCAGCAGCTTGGAAGGGCGGGGGGGAGATACGCAGTATTTT.

This sequence joins TRBV6-1 and TRBJ1-1; the D gene is possibly TRBD1 (6 bases). This CDR3 contains 15 residues. V lost 5 bases, J lost 0 bases, and 13 bases lay in between. Germline-derived CDR1 and CDR2 are MNHNS and SASEGT. CDR3 nucleotide sequence: TGTGCCAGCAGTTCCCGACAGGCCATGAACACTGAAGCTTTCTTT. Protein: CASSSRQAMNTEAFF.

The chain couples TRBV28 to TRBJ2-2, with D possibly TRBD1 on 6 matching bases. Trimming took off 6 bases at V and 8 bases at J, with 10 bases between the two ends. Germline loops: CDR1 MDHEN, CDR2 SYDVKM. The CDR3 runs to 12 residues. The CDR3 DNA follows: TGTGCCAGCAGAAACAGGGCGGGGGAGCTGTTTTTT. Translated, it gives CASRNRAGELFF.